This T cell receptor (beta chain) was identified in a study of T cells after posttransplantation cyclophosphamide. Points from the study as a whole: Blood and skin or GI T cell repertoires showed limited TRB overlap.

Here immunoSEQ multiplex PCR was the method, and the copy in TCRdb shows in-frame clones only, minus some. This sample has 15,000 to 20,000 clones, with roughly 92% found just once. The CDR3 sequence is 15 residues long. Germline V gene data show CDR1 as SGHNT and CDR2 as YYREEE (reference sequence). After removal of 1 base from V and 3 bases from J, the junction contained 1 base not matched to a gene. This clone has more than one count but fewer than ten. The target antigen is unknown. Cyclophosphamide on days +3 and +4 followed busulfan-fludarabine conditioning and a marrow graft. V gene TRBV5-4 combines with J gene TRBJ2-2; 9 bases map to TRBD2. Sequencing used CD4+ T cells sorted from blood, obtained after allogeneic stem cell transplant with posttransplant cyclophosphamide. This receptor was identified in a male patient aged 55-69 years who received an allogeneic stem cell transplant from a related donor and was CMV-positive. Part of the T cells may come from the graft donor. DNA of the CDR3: TGTGCCAGCAGCTTGAGCGGGGGGTACACCGGGGAGCTGTTTTTT. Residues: CASSLSGGYTGELFF.